This T cell receptor beta chain originates from a study of cytomegalovirus exposure and HLA in healthy donors (dated by TCRdb to about 2017). About the study as a whole: An earlier analysis of under 600 of the donors reported 250 to 300 Gb of sequence data and some 100 million unique TCR beta sequences from roughly 200 million T cells. The study aimed to test whether cataloging public T cell receptors could reveal signatures of past pathogen exposure. Alongside the repertoire data, information on donor age, sex, ethnicity and CMV serostatus was compiled. A later genetic analysis used genome-wide SNP genotypes for 398 of the 666 donors, treating that subset as a discovery cohort. All discovery cohort repertoires had been generated using a single sequencing platform. High-throughput TCR immunosequencing, statistical association of individual TCRs with disease status, and machine learning were combined to predict cytomegalovirus infection status. Among 300 to 500 genotyped donors of the cohort, an average of around 240,000 unique TCR beta nucleotide sequences was sequenced per donor, of which 15% to 20% were non-productive. HLA typing included class I and class II loci at four-digit resolution. Of the roughly 400 genotyped donors, 65% to 90% fell in the genetic ancestry cluster associated with self-reported Caucasian donors. An earlier analysis of 587 of the donors applied high-throughput TCR beta sequencing to assess whether each TCR beta V gene segment acted as functional or pseudogenic. In addition to the first cohort of several hundred subjects, a separate validation cohort of 120 different subjects was used. Rather than drawing on any new phenotypic data, the later analysis identified candidate immune exposures from TCR beta sequences and the way those sequences occurred across donors. The study used immunosequencing to profile the T cell repertoires of 600 to 850 subjects and linked those repertoires to cytomegalovirus serostatus. The number of donors typed differed by locus, with roughly 629-640 for A, B, C, DRB1 and DQB1, roughly 520 for DQA1, about 610 for DPA1, and roughly 450 for DPB1. An early release covering 550 to 700 HLA-typed donors comprised 250 to 350 gigabases of sequencing data and about 90 million unique TCR sequences. To study patterns of TCR occurrence, a later analysis re-analyzed previously published TCR beta repertoires from several hundred donors and added high-resolution HLA genotyping. A handful of DR-DQ haplotypes were handled as single units for association and clustering because linkage in the cohort was strong. Summary of the overall study and its limitations: Across donors, most TCR sequences were observed very rarely, whereas some public TCRs were present in many individuals. The cohort was sequenced for TCR beta chains only, and without alpha or paired-chain data the features that could be detected were limited. Presence/absence analyses assumed roughly uniform sequencing depth across donors, an assumption that may not hold. A further reported finding was that TCR beta sequences accurately predicted the HLA-A and HLA-B alleles for most subjects in the first cohort. A later analysis associated 16,951 TCR beta sequences with specific HLA alleles at a false discovery rate of 0.05. Because counts were too low, some 16 rarely observed V segments, including chromosome 9 orphons, were excluded from the earlier analysis of 500 to 700 of the donors. The study gave a list of under 200 TCR beta chains associated with cytomegalovirus. In a later analysis, HLA-associated TCR beta chains showed more clonal expansion and lower generation probabilities than non-associated chains that were equally common. For the cohort, immune exposure information was limited to CMV serostatus. The 87-base-pair reads could not distinguish some IMGT-functional V segments, including TRBV6-2 and TRBV6-3, so those segments were excluded. In a later analysis, several top co-occurrence clusters were reported to appear linked to parvovirus B19, influenza, CMV and Epstein-Barr virus. Because some donors lacked HLA typing at each locus, the association tests relied only on the typed subset. According to a later genetic analysis, donors in an Asian-associated ancestry cluster had fewer N-insertions in productive TCRs than the approximately 710-donor mean. In a later analysis, TCR association rates were found to vary across HLA loci, with the most associated TCRs seen for DRB1 alleles and the fewest for HLA-C alleles. In an earlier analysis of around 600 of the donors, most TCR beta V segments appeared in productive rearrangements about 90% or about 30% of the time, broadly matching IMGT annotations. The classifier was reported to diagnose cytomegalovirus status with high specificity and sensitivity in both the original cohort and the validation cohort. In vitro tests confirmed that a few of the cytomegalovirus-associated TCR beta chains recognize cytomegalovirus antigens. Most CMV-associated TCR beta chains appeared to be HLA-restricted in a later analysis, and the HLA associations seemed to be driven largely by CMV exposure. Strong co-occurrence of HLA alleles, especially DR and DQ, made assigning TCR associations to individual alleles difficult. According to the authors, the approach could potentially be generalized to other disease states and immunological phenotypes. A cluster of highly shared sequence variants was judged likely to be a technical artifact of the sequencing pipeline. Linkage disequilibrium might explain the correlated functional status among segregating V segments, but an unknown experimental factor could not be excluded. An association between a missense DCLRE1C variant and V-gene and J-gene trimming of TCR beta chains was found in a later genetic analysis and replicated in an independent cohort.

Measured from the cysteine to the phenylalanine, the CDR3 is 15 residues long. Here the CDR3 DNA is all that survives: 45 bases in frame from base 1. From a lookup of the germline V gene, CDR1 and CDR2 are MDHEN and SYDVKM. V gives up 5 bases and J gives up 1 base, and the segment between their germline ends measures 11 bases. This clone has only one observation. Its antigen specificity is not known. Nothing much larger sits one base from this clone, and base qualities are not available. Library generation was performed with the immunoSEQ multiplex PCR assay. The multiplex PCR relied on a mix of 60 forward primers for TCR Vbeta segments and 13 reverse primers for TCR Jbeta segments. Amplification of the CDR3 region of rearranged TCR beta genes was performed with a multiplex PCR assay on genomic DNA. On the Illumina HiSeq System, the amplified TCR beta libraries were sequenced as 87-base-pair reads. As for the original processing: A later analysis tallied approximately 87 million unique TCR beta chains across the 600 to 700 repertoires, and about 10 million of those chains were shared by two or more donors. A nearest-neighbor algorithm error-corrected the raw reads and collapsed the reads into unique sequences, merging closely related sequences to remove PCR and sequencing errors. V, D and J gene segments were assigned by aligning CDR3 sequences to IMGT reference sequences. Each retained sequence needed at least a six-nucleotide match to both a V gene segment and a J gene segment. A rearrangement counted as productive if the CDR3 had no stop codons and remained in frame with V and J, and every other rearrangement counted as non-productive. CDR3 was defined by IMGT convention, running from the second conserved V-encoded cysteine to the conserved J-encoded phenylalanine. The earlier analysis of 450 to 750 of the donors excluded any sequence lacking an unambiguous match to a single V gene segment. An earlier analysis of approximately 590 of the donors classified V segments as functional when productive rearrangements were above 56.7% and as segregating when the standard deviation between donors was above 5%. A statistical classification framework was built for diagnosing cytomegalovirus status from the catalog of TCR beta chain sequences. V and J gene assignment, in a later analysis, came from comparing TCR nucleotide sequences with IMGT/GENE-DB human TR gene sequences. In a later analysis, CDR3 sequences and most-parsimonious VDJ recombination scenarios were assigned using the TCRdist pipeline. In a later analysis, each TCR beta chain was defined by its CDR3 amino acid sequence together with its V-gene family, and reads lacking a unique V-gene family were excluded. As a way to deal with suspected cross-contamination and a sequencing artifact, a later analysis dropped 450 to 600 nucleotide sequences that were highly shared and had low generation probability. For each public chain, a later analysis derived a clonal expansion index from normalized ranks of inferred template counts within each repertoire. In a later analysis, generation probabilities were computed with a VDJ recombination model fitted to out-of-frame rearrangements, and the resulting probabilities were checked against IGoR. In a later analysis, TCR-TCR, TCR-HLA and TCR-CMV co-occurrence was scored with hypergeometric tests, and a repertoire-size bias correction was applied to TCR pairs. False discovery rates were estimated in a later analysis by permuting HLA or CMV assignments 20 times. In a later analysis, co-occurring TCRs were grouped using DBSCAN, with TCRdist sequence similarity added in when clustering inside HLA-allele-positive subsets. Repertoires with fewer than 30,000 or more than 120,000 public chains were left out of co-occurrence clustering, as were four to six repertoires with anomalous nucleotide sharing. The source is immuneACCESS, and TCRdb retained only in-frame sequences with V and J called. Part of the clones is not carried over; for the studies checked, unresolved V genes explain less than half of this, and the remainder is unexplained. That table is the source of V, J and clone size, and D and trimming were worked out from the DNA. The sample data list 150,000 or so clones, and roughly four fifths of these were observed just once. Around 5.4% of the sample lies in the top ten.

In total, 666 healthy bone marrow donors made up the cohort. All cohort members were sampled while nominally healthy, although unrecorded immune exposures were likely present. The donor tested CMV seropositive and was one of the 289 seropositive cohort members. Each donor provided a peripheral blood sample, and peripheral blood mononuclear cells were used for TCR beta sequencing. The Qiagen DNeasy Blood Extraction Kit was used to extract genomic DNA from the blood cell samples. The sequenced material came from PBMCs. The clonotype comes from a man younger than 45 in good health and CMV-seropositive. The chain is assembled from TRBV28 and TRBJ2-2; the D gene is not confidently resolved. The DNA sequence is as follows: TGTGCCAGCAGTCTAGAACTACTGAACACCGGGGAGCTGTTTTTT. Translated, this is CASSLELLNTGELFF.